This passage covers 9 T cell receptor beta chains from one sample sequenced in a study of T cells in Graves' hyperthyroidism and ophthalmopathy. Amplification targeted TCR beta CDR3 regions from RNA transcripts. First-round RT-PCR with HTBI primers amplified the TCR CDR3 region. TCRdb re-called the multiplex PCR reads through MiXCR, storing one row per CDR3 protein. The table shows 30,000 to 35,000 distinct CDR3 sequences, with 52% occurring only once. Sequencing used blood. The source is a woman in her forties with Graves' ophthalmopathy.

A remark on this clonotype: A read error may be the cause here, since a much bigger clone is one base away. The CDR3 protein is CASSCGFEETQYF. CDR3 nucleotides: TGTGCCAGCAGTTGCGGGTTTGAGGAGACCCAGTACTTC. The chain combines TRBV27 with TRBJ2-5, with D tentatively TRBD2 (5 bases). Germline V gene sequence: CDR1 MNHEY, CDR2 SMNVEV (reference sequence). Trimming removed 4 bases at V and 5 bases at J, with 11 bases between. The length of the CDR3 is 13 residues.

The CDR3 DNA reads as TGTGCCAGCAGTCAGCGCACCGTGACCTACAATGAGCAGTTCTTC. It translates to CASSQRTVTYNEQFF. V and J are TRBV7-9 and TRBJ2-1, with D hard to call. The germline gives CDR1 SEHNR, CDR2 FQNEAQ (reference sequence). V lost 6 bases and J 2 bases, leaving 14 bases between the germline ends. The CDR3 loop spans 15 amino acids. The full variable domain, with the rest looked up from reference TRBV7-9 and TRBJ2-1, is DTGVSQNPRHKITKRGQNVTFRCDPISEHNRLYWYRQTLGQGPEFLTYFQNEAQLEKSRLLSDRFSAERPKGSFSTLEIQRTEQGDSAMYLCASSQRTVTYNEQFFGPGTRLTVL.

The chain recombines TRBV19 with TRBJ2-7; TRBD2 aligns across 11 bases. The germline V gene has CDR1 LNHDA and CDR2 SQIVND (reference sequence). Unmatched junction bases numbered 10, after V lost 7 bases and J lost 2 bases. This CDR3 comprises 16 residues. CDR3 sequence (DNA): TGTGCCAGTACCAGGGGCGGGACTAGCGGCCCCTACGAGCAGTACTTC. Translated, it gives CASTRGGTSGPYEQYF.

The chain has TRBV20-1 and TRBJ2-1; the match to TRBD2 covers 14 bases. After removal of 1 base from V and 7 bases from J, the junction contained 9 bases not matched to a gene. This CDR3 contains 17 residues. Germline V CDR1 and CDR2: DFQATT, SNEGSKA (reference sequence). The CDR3 DNA reads TGCAGTGCTAGAGCTCCCGGGACTAGCGGGAGAGGTAATGAGCAGTTCTTC. This encodes CSARAPGTSGRGNEQFF.

In its sample, this clonotype was seen many times. This sequence joins TRBV6-6 and TRBJ2-7, with D tentatively TRBD1 or TRBD2 (5 bases each). V was pared by 5 bases and J by 7 bases, with 15 bases between. This CDR3 region has 13 residues. Germline-derived CDR1 and CDR2 are MNHNY and SVGAGI (reference sequence). The CDR3 is CASSVGPVGEQYF. CDR3 DNA sequence: TGTGCCAGCAGTGTGGGACCGGTTGGAGAGCAGTACTTC.

With respect to this clonotype: One end of the junction is discordant with germline, which a read error may explain. The chain combines TRBV20-1 with TRBJ2-6, with D perhaps TRBD1 or TRBD2 (5 bases each). CDR1 is DFQATT, CDR2 SNEGSKA, per germline (reference sequence). The CDR3 has 20 residues. The CDR3 nucleotides are TGCAGTGCTCGGACTCACCTAGGGGACGGGGTGATCTCTGGGGCCAACGTCCTGATTTTC. It encodes CSARTHLGDGVISGANVLIF.

The rearrangement links TRBV14 to TRBJ1-1; D uncertain. This CDR3 comprises 13 residues. V lost 4 bases, J lost 7 bases, and 13 bases lay in between. Germline V lookup: CDR1 SGHDN, CDR2 FVKESK. For the CDR3, the DNA is TGTGCCAGCAGCCTTGCGGAAGGGCGTGAAGCTTTCTTT. It encodes CASSLAEGREAFF.

The DNA of the CDR3 is TGTGCCATCAGTGAGTCGACGGGGAGTGGCTACACCTTC. Translating it yields CAISESTGSGYTF. The rearrangement joins TRBV10-3 to TRBJ1-2; no definite D call. The CDR3 contains 13 residues. Trimming removed 0 bases from V and 7 bases from J, with 9 bases in between. Germline V CDR1 and CDR2: ENHRY, SYGVKD.

This clonotype was found once. The gene calls are TRBV7-3 and TRBJ2-7; D may be TRBD1 or TRBD2 (6 bases each). The V and J ends lost 6 bases and 1 base respectively, with 13 bases between them. CDR3 size: 14 residues. Per germline, CDR1 SGHTA and CDR2 FQGTGA. CDR3 coding DNA: TGTGCCAGCAGTCAAACAGGGAGGTCCTACGAGCAGTACTTC. This gives the protein CASSQTGRSYEQYF.